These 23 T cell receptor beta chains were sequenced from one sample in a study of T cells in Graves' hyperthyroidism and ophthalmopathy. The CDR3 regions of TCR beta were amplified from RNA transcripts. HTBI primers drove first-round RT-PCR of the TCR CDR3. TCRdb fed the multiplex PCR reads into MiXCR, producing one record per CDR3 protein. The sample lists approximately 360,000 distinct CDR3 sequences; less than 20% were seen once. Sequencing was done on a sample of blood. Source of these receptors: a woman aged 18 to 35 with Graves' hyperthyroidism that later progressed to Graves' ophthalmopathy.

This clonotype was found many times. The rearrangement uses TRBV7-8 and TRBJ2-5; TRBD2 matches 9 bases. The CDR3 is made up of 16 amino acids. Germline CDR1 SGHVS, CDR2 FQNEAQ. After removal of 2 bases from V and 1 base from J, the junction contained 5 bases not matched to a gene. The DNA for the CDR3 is TGTGCCAGCAGCTTACTAGCGGGAACCGCCCAAGAGACCCAGTACTTC. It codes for CASSLLAGTAQETQYF.

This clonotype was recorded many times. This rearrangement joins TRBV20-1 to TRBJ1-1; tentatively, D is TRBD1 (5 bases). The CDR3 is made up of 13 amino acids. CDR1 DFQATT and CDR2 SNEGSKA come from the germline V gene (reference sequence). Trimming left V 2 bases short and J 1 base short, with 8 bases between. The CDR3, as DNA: TGCAGTGCTAGAATTGGACAGAACACTGAAGCTTTCTTT. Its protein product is CSARIGQNTEAFF.

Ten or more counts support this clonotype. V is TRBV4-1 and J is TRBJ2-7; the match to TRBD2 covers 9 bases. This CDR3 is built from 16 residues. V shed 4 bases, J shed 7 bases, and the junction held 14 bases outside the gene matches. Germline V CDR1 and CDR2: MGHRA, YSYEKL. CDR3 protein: CASSPHGTSSVGEQYF. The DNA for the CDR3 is TGCGCCAGCAGCCCGCATGGGACTAGCTCGGTGGGAGAGCAGTACTTC.

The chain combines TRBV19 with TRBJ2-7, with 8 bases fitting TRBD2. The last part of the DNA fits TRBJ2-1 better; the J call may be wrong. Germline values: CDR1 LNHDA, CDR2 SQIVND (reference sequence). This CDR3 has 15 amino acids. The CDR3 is CASSGLREVSYEQFF. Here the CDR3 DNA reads TGTGCCAGTAGTGGCTTGCGGGAGGTCTCCTACGAGCAGTTCTTC.

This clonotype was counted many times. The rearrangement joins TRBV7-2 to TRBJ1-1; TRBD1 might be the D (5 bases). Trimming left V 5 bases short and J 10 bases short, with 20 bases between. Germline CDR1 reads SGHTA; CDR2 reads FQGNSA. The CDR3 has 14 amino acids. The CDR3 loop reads CASSAYTRVPRAFF. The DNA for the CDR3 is TGTGCCAGCAGCGCTTATACCAGGGTGCCTCGAGCTTTCTTT.

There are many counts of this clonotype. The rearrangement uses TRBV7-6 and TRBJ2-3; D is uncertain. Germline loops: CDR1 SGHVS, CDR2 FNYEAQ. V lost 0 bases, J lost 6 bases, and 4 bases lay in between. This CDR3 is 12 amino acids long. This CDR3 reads CASSLALDTQYF. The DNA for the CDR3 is TGTGCCAGCAGCTTAGCGCTTGATACGCAGTATTTT.

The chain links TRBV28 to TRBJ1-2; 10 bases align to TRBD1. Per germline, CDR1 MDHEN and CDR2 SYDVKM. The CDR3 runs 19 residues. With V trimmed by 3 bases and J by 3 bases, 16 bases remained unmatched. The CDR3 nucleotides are TGTGCCAGCAGTTTGGGCGCCGGGACAGGGGCGCTTTTGGACTATGGCTACACCTTC. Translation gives CASSLGAGTGALLDYGYTF.

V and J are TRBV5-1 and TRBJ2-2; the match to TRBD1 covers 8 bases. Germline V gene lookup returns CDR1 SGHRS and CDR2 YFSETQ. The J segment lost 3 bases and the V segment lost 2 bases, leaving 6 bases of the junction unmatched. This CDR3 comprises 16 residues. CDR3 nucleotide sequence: TGCGCCAGCAGCTTTCCGGACAGGGAGGACACCGGGGAGCTGTTTTTT. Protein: CASSFPDREDTGELFF.

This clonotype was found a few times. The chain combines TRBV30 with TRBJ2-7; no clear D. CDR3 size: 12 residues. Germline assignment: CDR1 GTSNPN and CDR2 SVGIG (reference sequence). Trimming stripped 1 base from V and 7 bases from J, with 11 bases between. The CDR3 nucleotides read TGTGCCTGGAGTGCCTTGGGCGAGGAGCAGTACTTC. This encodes CAWSALGEEQYF.

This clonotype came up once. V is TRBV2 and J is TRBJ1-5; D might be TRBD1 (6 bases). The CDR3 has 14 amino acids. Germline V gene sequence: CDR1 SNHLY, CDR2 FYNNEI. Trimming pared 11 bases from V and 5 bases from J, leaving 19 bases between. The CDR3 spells CAASPQGTYQPQHF. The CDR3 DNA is TGTGCCGCCAGTCCTCAGGGGACTTATCAGCCCCAGCATTTT.

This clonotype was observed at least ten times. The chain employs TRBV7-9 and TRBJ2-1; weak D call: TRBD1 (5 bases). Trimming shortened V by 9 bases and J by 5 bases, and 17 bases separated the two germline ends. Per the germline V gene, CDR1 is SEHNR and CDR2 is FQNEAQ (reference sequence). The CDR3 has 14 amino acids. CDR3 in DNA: TGTGCCAGTACAGAGACAGAGGACCACAATGAGCAGTTCTTC. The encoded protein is CASTETEDHNEQFF. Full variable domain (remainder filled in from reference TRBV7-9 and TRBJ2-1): DTGVSQNPRHKITKRGQNVTFRCDPISEHNRLYWYRQTLGQGPEFLTYFQNEAQLEKSRLLSDRFSAERPKGSFSTLEIQRTEQGDSAMYLCASTETEDHNEQFFGPGTRLTVL.

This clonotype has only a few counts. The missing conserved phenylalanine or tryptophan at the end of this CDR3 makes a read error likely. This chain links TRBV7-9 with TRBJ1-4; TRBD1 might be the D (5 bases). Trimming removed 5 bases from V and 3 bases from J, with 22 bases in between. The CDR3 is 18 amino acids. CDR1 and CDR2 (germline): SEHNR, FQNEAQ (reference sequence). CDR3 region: CASSLGERGKRSNEKLFL. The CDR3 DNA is TGTGCCAGCAGCCTAGGGGAGAGAGGGAAGAGGTCTAATGAAAAACTGTTTCTT.

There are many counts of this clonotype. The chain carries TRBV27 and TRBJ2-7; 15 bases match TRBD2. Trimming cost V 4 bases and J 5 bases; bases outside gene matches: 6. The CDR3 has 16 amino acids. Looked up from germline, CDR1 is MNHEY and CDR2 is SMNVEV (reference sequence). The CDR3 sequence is CASSWGLAGGSDEQYF. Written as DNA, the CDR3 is TGTGCCAGCAGTTGGGGACTAGCGGGAGGTAGCGACGAGCAGTACTTC.

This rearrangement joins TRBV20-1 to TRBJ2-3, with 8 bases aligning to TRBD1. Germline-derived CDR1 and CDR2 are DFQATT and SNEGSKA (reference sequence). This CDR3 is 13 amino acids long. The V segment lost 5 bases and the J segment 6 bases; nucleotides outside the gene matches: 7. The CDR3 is CSAYQGASDTQYF. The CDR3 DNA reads TGCAGTGCTTATCAGGGGGCAAGTGATACGCAGTATTTT.

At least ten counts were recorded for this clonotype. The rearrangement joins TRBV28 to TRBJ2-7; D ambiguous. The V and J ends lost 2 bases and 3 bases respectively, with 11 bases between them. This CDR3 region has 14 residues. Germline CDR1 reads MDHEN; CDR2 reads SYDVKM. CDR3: CASSLGGRIYEQYF. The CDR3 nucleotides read TGTGCCAGCAGTTTAGGCGGACGGATCTACGAGCAGTACTTC.

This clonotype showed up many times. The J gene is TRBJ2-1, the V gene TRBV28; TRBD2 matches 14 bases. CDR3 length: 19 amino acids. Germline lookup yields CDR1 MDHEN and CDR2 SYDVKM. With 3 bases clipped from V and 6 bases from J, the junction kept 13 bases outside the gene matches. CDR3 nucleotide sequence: TGTGCCAGCAGTTTTCTGACTAGCGGGAGGGCCCCGTCTGGCAATGAGCAGTTCTTC. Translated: CASSFLTSGRAPSGNEQFF. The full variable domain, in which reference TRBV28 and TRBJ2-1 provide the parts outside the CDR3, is DVKVTQSSRYLVKRTGEKVFLECVQDMDHENMFWYRQDPGLGLRLIYFSYDVKMKEKGDIPEGYSVSREKKERFSLILESASTNQTSMYLCASSFLTSGRAPSGNEQFFGPGTRLTVL.

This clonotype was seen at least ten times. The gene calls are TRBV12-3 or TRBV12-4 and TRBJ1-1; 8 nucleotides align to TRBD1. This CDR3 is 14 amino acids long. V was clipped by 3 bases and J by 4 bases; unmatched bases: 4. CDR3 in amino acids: CASSLDRVSTEAFF. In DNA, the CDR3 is TGTGCCAGCAGTTTGGACAGGGTGAGCACTGAAGCTTTCTTT.

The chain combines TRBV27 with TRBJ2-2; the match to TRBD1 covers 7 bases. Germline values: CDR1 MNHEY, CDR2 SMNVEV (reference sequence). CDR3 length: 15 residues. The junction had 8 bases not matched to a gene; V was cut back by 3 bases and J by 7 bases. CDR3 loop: CASSLWQGEIGELFF. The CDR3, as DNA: TGTGCCAGCAGTTTGTGGCAGGGGGAAATCGGGGAGCTGTTTTTT.

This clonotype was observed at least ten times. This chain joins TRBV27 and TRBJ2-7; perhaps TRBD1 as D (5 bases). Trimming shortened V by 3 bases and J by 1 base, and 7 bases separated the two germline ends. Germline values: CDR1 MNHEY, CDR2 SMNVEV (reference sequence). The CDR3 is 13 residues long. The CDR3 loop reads CASSFDSSYEQYF. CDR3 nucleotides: TGTGCCAGCAGTTTTGACAGTTCCTACGAGCAGTACTTC.

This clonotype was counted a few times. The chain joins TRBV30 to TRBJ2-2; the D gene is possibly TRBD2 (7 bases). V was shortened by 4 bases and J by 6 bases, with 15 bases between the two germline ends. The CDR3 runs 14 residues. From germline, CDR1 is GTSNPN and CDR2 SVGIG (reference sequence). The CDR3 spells CAWIRKGGAGELFF. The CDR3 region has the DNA TGTGCCTGGATCAGAAAGGGGGGGGCCGGGGAGCTGTTTTTT. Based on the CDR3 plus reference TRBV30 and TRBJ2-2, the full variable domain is SQTIHQWPATLVQPVGSPLSLECTVEGTSNPNLYWYRQAAGRGLQLLFYSVGIGQISSEVPQNLSASRPQDRQFILSSKKLLLSDSGFYLCAWIRKGGAGELFFGEGSRLTVL.

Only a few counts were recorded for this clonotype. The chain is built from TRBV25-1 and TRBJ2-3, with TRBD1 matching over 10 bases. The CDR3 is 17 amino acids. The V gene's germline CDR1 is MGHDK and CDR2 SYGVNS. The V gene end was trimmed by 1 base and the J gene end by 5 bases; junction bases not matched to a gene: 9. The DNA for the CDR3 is TGTGCCAGCAGTGAATGGCGTGGGACAGGGGTCGGAGATACGCAGTATTTT. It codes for CASSEWRGTGVGDTQYF.

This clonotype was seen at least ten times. The DNA for the CDR3 is TGTGCCAGCAGTGGGGACAGTCTTCGATATGGCTACACCTTC. This sequence encodes CASSGDSLRYGYTF. The gene calls are TRBV28 and TRBJ1-2; 7 bases line up with TRBD1. The CDR3 is 14 amino acids. Per germline, CDR1 MDHEN and CDR2 SYDVKM. V lost 5 bases to trimming and J lost 5 bases; unmatched junction nucleotides: 8.

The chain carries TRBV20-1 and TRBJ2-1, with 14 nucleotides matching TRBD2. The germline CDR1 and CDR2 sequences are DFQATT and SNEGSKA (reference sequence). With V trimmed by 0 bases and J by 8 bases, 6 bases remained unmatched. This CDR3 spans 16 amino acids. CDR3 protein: CSARDLTSGRAYEQFF. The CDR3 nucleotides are TGCAGTGCTAGAGACCTGACTAGCGGGAGGGCCTATGAGCAGTTCTTC.